This entry is about one T cell receptor (beta chain). This clone was observed a few times. Its antigen is currently not known. There are no base qualities to consult, and no much larger clone falls within one base. This sample stems from a study of graft-versus-host responses after intestinal transplantation (dated by TCRdb to about 2021). Background on the whole study: The transplants that recipients got were multivisceral, liver-intestinal, or isolated intestinal. Graft-versus-host and host-versus-graft alloreactive T cell clones were tracked in the graft, circulation and bone marrow after intestinal transplantation using bulk TCR-beta CDR3 sequencing. The cohort enrolled about two dozen intestinal transplant recipients including one retransplant, and 3 patients lacking pretransplant specimens were excluded. To identify alloreactive clones, pre-transplant mixed lymphocyte reaction products were sequenced and compared with unstimulated pre-transplant donor and recipient T cells. Every recipient was given anti-thymocyte globulin induction, followed by approximately three years of maintenance tacrolimus and steroids. Rather than going through the commercial service, samples from a few later patients were sequenced in-house on an Illumina MiSeq and processed with MiXCR. Donor T cell macrochimerism was defined as a peak of at least 4% donor T cells among recipient peripheral blood mononuclear cells.

Blood samples were collected up to 4 times in the first month after transplant and then at least monthly when available. The method was the immunoSEQ multiplex PCR assay. High-throughput TCR-beta CDR3 sequencing of genomic DNA from most patients was performed by Adaptive Biotechnologies. Regarding the original processing steps: TCR sequencing data were retrieved from Adaptive's ImmunoSEQ software for 15 to 20 patients, whereas three other patients were processed with MiXCR and VDJtools. CDR3 nucleotide sequences shared between donor and recipient were removed because their origin could not be assigned. Alloreactive clones required at least 2-fold expansion over unstimulated cells and minimum CFSE-low frequency of 0.002% (template counts) or 0.001% (read counts). Clones were considered mappable if detected in sequenced pre-transplant spleen, lymph node, or MLR CFSE-low populations of the donor or recipient. The cumulative frequency of alloreactive clones was calculated as a percentage of all sequences, weighted by copy number. TCRdb obtained this table from immuneACCESS and retained in-frame rearrangements with V and J assigned. These tables miss some clones; where compared with another copy, unresolved V genes account for less than half of the shortfall, and the remainder is unexplained. For V, J and clone size, that table is used; D and trimming come from the DNA. The sample table holds tens of thousands of clones, of which under 95% were seen once. Of the sample, roughly 2.5% is held by the ten largest clones.

From the cysteine up to the phenylalanine, the CDR3 has a length of 16 residues. Only the CDR3 DNA stays, 48 bases, in frame from base 1. The germline V gene sets CDR1 to SGHTA and CDR2 to FQGTGA. The germline V and J ends show losses of 2 bases and 7 bases respectively, and no gene match explains 10 bases of the junction. Study-wide conclusions, independent of this receptor: Peak levels of circulating GvH clones were associated with declines in HvG clones early after transplant. In the allografts of patients with donor T cell macrochimerism, GvH to HvG T cell clonal ratios were high. GvH clones turned up in recipient bone marrow, with some appearing earlier in ileal mucosa or blood, a pattern consistent with an intestinal mucosal origin. The relatively low number and heterogeneity of intestinal transplant patients limited the conclusions.

The material was PBMCs, obtained around 330 days after intestinal transplant. The sequence was obtained from a human patient who received an intestinal transplant, so some T cells may come from the graft donor. The chain uses TRBV7-3 and TRBJ2-1, and 8 bases in between align with TRBD2. DNA sequence: TGTGCCAGCAGCTTACTAGCGGGTGCCACGGGGAATGAGCAGTTCTTC. This encodes CASSLLAGATGNEQFF. The variable domain in full, with residues beyond the CDR3 obtained from the reference TRBV7-3 and TRBJ2-1 genes, is GAGVSQTPSNKVTEKGKYVELRCDPISGHTALYWYRQSLGQGPEFLIYFQGTGAADDSGLPNDRFFAVRPEGSVSTLKIQRTERGDSAVYLCASSLLAGATGNEQFFGPGTRLTVL.